The 6 T cell receptor beta chains listed next were all sequenced from one sample in a study of T cell repertoires in cytomegalovirus infection. These TCRs are of unknown antigen specificity. Each CDR3 protein is one row after TCRdb ran MiXCR on the reads. The table lists roughly 310,000 distinct CDR3 sequences, 25% to 30% of them singletons. The source material was cultured PBMCs, sampled from culture after CMV antigen stimulation. The receptors stem from a human donor in good health (CMV status not recorded). Some clones in this sample may be carry-over from other donors' samples.

This clonotype was counted between two and nine times. The junction does not match germline at one end; this may be a read error. The chain uses TRBV7-9 and TRBJ1-1, with 7 bases fitting TRBD1. The CDR3 spans 14 residues. The germline gives CDR1 SEHNR, CDR2 FQNEAQ (reference sequence). The CDR3 spells CASSLEQGNSEAFF. The DNA of the CDR3 is TGTGCCAGCAGCTTGGAACAGGGGAACTCTGAAGCTTTCTTT.

This clonotype came up many times. The J gene is TRBJ2-5, the V gene TRBV7-2; D ambiguous. The CDR3 contains 14 residues. Trimming cost V 5 bases and J 1 base, with 11 bases left between them. The germline gives CDR1 SGHTA, CDR2 FQGNSA. This CDR3 reads CASSAASAQETQYF. CDR3 sequence (DNA): TGTGCCAGCAGCGCCGCTAGTGCCCAAGAGACCCAGTACTTC.

The gene calls are TRBV6-1 and TRBJ2-2; 7 bases align to TRBD1. This CDR3 has 15 amino acids. V trimming: 4 bases; J trimming: 5 bases; junction bases outside the gene matches: 7. Per germline, CDR1 MNHNS and CDR2 SASEGT. In DNA, the CDR3 is TGTGCCAGCAGTGGATTTGACAGGGATACCGGGGAGCTGTTTTTT. Translated: CASSGFDRDTGELFF.

This clonotype was found many times. The rearrangement links TRBV7-9 to TRBJ2-7, with TRBD1 matching 7 bases. There are 15 residues in the CDR3. V was clipped by 6 bases and J by 1 base; unmatched bases: 9. Looked up from germline, CDR1 is SEHNR and CDR2 is FQNEAQ (reference sequence). The DNA for the CDR3 is TGTGCCAGCAGTTCCGACAGGGAAAGGTCCTACGAGCAGTACTTC. Its translation: CASSSDRERSYEQYF.

V gene TRBV5-1 combines with J gene TRBJ2-7; D possibly corresponds to TRBD1 (6 bases). Germline V gene lookup returns CDR1 SGHRS and CDR2 YFSETQ. The V and J ends lost 2 bases and 1 base respectively, with 13 bases between them. The CDR3 has 15 amino acids. This CDR3 is CASSFRGPRSYEQYF. DNA for the CDR3: TGCGCCAGCAGCTTCAGGGGACCGAGATCCTACGAGCAGTACTTC.

The J gene is TRBJ1-3, the V gene TRBV12-3 or TRBV12-4, with TRBD1 identical over 7 bases. The V and J ends lost 10 bases and 0 bases, in that order; junction bases with no gene match: 9. The CDR3 consists of 15 residues. The CDR3 DNA is TGTGCCACCCGACTCAGGGGGTCCTCTGGAAACACCATATATTTT. The encoded protein is CATRLRGSSGNTIYF.